The rows below give T cell receptor beta chains drawn from one sample of a study of T cell responses to AZD1222 COVID-19 vaccine. Assay: immunoSEQ multiplex PCR; the TCRdb copy retains only in-frame clones and omits some. The data contain 140,000 or so clones, roughly 91% of them singletons. The source was peripheral blood, collected 28 days after the second AZD1222 dose. The receptors shown here come from an adult who received the AZD1222 COVID-19 vaccine. Both conserved end residues are part of each CDR3. The D gene is left open where the match is weak. Size values are once, few and many counts, or a class for expanded clones, and some rows have none.

clone size	V gene	D gene	J gene	CDR3 DNA	CDR3 protein
-	TRBV19	-	TRBJ1-4	TGTGCCAGTAGTATAATAACAGCAACTAATGAAAAACTGTTTTTT	CASSIITATNEKLFF
-	TRBV28	-	TRBJ1-2	TGTGCCAGCGTGGCTAACTATGGCTACACCTTC	CASVANYGYTF
-	TRBV29-1	TRBD1	TRBJ1-4	TGCAGCGCATTGGACAGGGGATCGGAAAAACTGTTTTTT	CSALDRGSEKLFF
-	TRBV9	-	TRBJ1-4	TGTGCCAGCAGCCCTCCTGGTTCGCGCGAAAAACTGTTTTTT	CASSPPGSREKLFF
-	TRBV4-2	-	TRBJ1-1	TGTGCCAGCAGCCGCTCAAGCCCCCCCGAAGCTTTCTTT	CASSRSSPPEAFF
-	TRBV9	-	TRBJ2-5	TGTGCCAGCAGCTCAACGCCTAGCCGGGGGGAGACCCAGTACTTC	CASSSTPSRGETQYF
-	TRBV5-1	-	TRBJ1-2	TGCGCCAGCAGCACTGACCAGGGCGGCGGCTACACCTTC	CASSTDQGGGYTF
-	TRBV7-2	-	TRBJ2-3	TGTGCCAGCAGCTTAGAAATCGTTAATACGCAGTATTTT	CASSLEIVNTQYF
-	TRBV7-9	-	TRBJ2-7	TGTGCCGGCGCCGGGGCAAAACCCCCCTACGAGCAGTACTTC	CAGAGAKPPYEQYF
-	TRBV6-4	TRBD2	TRBJ2-2	TGTGCCAGCAGTGTGGGCATCCGGGAGGTCACCGGGGAGCTGTTTTTT	CASSVGIREVTGELFF
-	TRBV3-1/TRBV3-2	-	TRBJ2-3	TGTGCCAGCAGCCGAAGTGGACCAGATACGCAGTATTTT	CASSRSGPDTQYF
-	TRBV5-1	TRBD1	TRBJ1-5	TGCGCCAGCAGCTTGGGACAGGGCCTGGGAGATCAGCCCCAGCATTTT	CASSLGQGLGDQPQHF
-	TRBV7-3	-	TRBJ1-1	TGTGCCAGCAGCTTAAGTAGGCTGATGAACACTGAAGCTTTCTTT	CASSLSRLMNTEAFF
-	TRBV2	-	TRBJ1-1	TGTGCCAGCGACGGAGGGAAAGCTTTCTTT	CASDGGKAFF
-	TRBV10-1	TRBD2	TRBJ2-2	TGCGCCAGCAGCAAGACTAGCGGGGACACCGGGGAGCTGTTTTTT	CASSKTSGDTGELFF
-	TRBV10-2	-	TRBJ1-2	TGCGCCAGCAGTGATGCAGGCCGCAACTATGGCTACACCTTC	CASSDAGRNYGYTF
-	TRBV7-9	-	TRBJ1-1	TGTGCCAGCAGCCCCCGCCAGGGGAACACTGAAGCTTTCTTT	CASSPRQGNTEAFF
-	TRBV10-3	TRBD2	TRBJ2-7	TGTGCCATCAGTCCGGGAGGGGAACCCGTGTTCGAGCAGTACTTC	CAISPGGEPVFEQYF
-	TRBV7-9	-	TRBJ1-2	TGTGCCAGCAGCCAGGACAGTTATGGCTACACCTTC	CASSQDSYGYTF
-	TRBV3-1/TRBV3-2	-	TRBJ1-2	TGTGCCAGCAGCCAAAGTCTTGACTATGGCTACACCTTC	CASSQSLDYGYTF
-	TRBV25-1	-	TRBJ2-1	TGTGCCAGCACCGAGGGTATAGGGCAGTTCTTC	CASTEGIGQFF
once	TRBV5-1	-	TRBJ1-1	TGCGCCAGCAGCTTTGGGACGGTGAACACTGAAGCTTTCTTT	CASSFGTVNTEAFF
-	TRBV19	-	TRBJ2-5	TGTGCCGCTGGTTCCGGGGCCCCGGAGACCCAGTACTTC	CAAGSGAPETQYF
-	TRBV12-5	-	TRBJ2-1	TGTGCTACACAAGAAGGATGGGCTAGAGGGGAGCAGTTCTTC	CATQEGWARGEQFF
-	TRBV5-6	-	TRBJ2-3	TGTGCCAGCAGTAGGAACGACAGGCCCACCCTAACGCAGTATTTT	CASSRNDRPTLTQYF
-	TRBV2	-	TRBJ1-5	TGTGCCAGCAGCAACATCGGTCAGCCCCAGCATTTT	CASSNIGQPQHF
-	TRBV6-5	-	TRBJ1-1	TGTGCCAGCTCGTCCATCAGGTTCCCTGAAGCTTTCTTT	CASSSIRFPEAFF
-	TRBV6-5	-	TRBJ2-7	TGTGCCAGCAAGGGTGCCAGACACTACGAGCAGTACTTC	CASKGARHYEQYF
-	TRBV7-8	TRBD2	TRBJ2-2	TGTGCCAGCAGCCCACCAAAGGGTAGCGGGGTGAACACCGGGGAGCTGTTTTTT	CASSPPKGSGVNTGELFF
-	TRBV11-2	-	TRBJ1-6	TGTGCCAGCACCGACTTCGACAGGACCCCGACTAATTCACCCCTCCACTTT	CASTDFDRTPTNSPLHF
-	TRBV4-1	-	TRBJ1-2	TGCGCCAGCAGCCATGCTTCAGGCCGCCCCTATGGCTACACCTTC	CASSHASGRPYGYTF
once	TRBV5-1	-	TRBJ2-6	TGCGCCAGCTGCCTGTGGACTGCCGTAAACTCTGGGGCCAACGTCCTGACTTTC	CASCLWTAVNSGANVLTF
-	TRBV11-2	TRBD1	TRBJ1-6	TGTGCCAGCAGCTTAGTACAGGGGGCTTGGAATTCACCCCTCCACTTT	CASSLVQGAWNSPLHF
-	TRBV9	-	TRBJ1-1	TGTGCCAGCAGGACACTTAACACTGAAGCTTTCTTT	CASRTLNTEAFF
-	TRBV5-1	-	TRBJ2-5	TGCGCCAGCAGCCGCTGGACAGATCCGTCGGAGACCCAGTACTTC	CASSRWTDPSETQYF
-	TRBV4-2	-	TRBJ1-1	TGTGCCAGCAGCCAAGATGGGGAGGGAGGGAGTGAAGCTTTCTTT	CASSQDGEGGSEAFF
few	TRBV19	-	TRBJ1-5	TGTGCCAGTAGTATTGAAGGGAGGGGCAATCAGCCCCAGCATTTT	CASSIEGRGNQPQHF
-	TRBV4-1	TRBD1	TRBJ1-2	TGCGCCAGCAGCCAACAGGACAGGGACCTAGGCTACACCTTC	CASSQQDRDLGYTF
-	TRBV18	TRBD1	TRBJ1-2	TGTGCCAGCTCACCAACCGGGACAGGGGACGGCTACACCTTC	CASSPTGTGDGYTF
-	TRBV4-2	-	TRBJ1-4	TGTGCCAGCAGCCACGGACAGACAACTAATGAAAAACTGTTTTTT	CASSHGQTTNEKLFF
-	TRBV6-5	-	TRBJ1-3	TGTGCCAGCAGTTACAGCACAGGGTTCTCTGGAAACACCATATATTTT	CASSYSTGFSGNTIYF
-	TRBV5-1	TRBD1	TRBJ1-1	TGCGCCAGCAGCTTGGGGACAGGGGAGATTGAAGCTTTCTTT	CASSLGTGEIEAFF
-	TRBV27	-	TRBJ1-6	TGTGCCAGCAGTCGGAACCCCAGCTCCTATAATTCACCCCTCCACTTT	CASSRNPSSYNSPLHF
-	TRBV30	TRBD1	TRBJ1-2	TGTGCCTGGAGGGGTCTCGACAGGGACTATGGCTACACCTTC	CAWRGLDRDYGYTF
-	TRBV24-1	-	TRBJ2-1	TGTGCCACCAGTGATTTTGGTTCAACTGAGCAGTTCTTC	CATSDFGSTEQFF
-	TRBV2	-	TRBJ1-5	TGTGCCGGGAGTGTCGGGGGGGGTCAGCCCCAGCATTTT	CAGSVGGGQPQHF
-	TRBV18	TRBD1	TRBJ2-6	TGTGCCAGCTCACCACAGACAGGGACCCTGTCTGGGGCCAACGTCCTGACTTTC	CASSPQTGTLSGANVLTF
few	TRBV6-5	-	TRBJ1-6	TGTGCCAGCAGTTACGGGGGGGGCCAATCACCCCTCCACTTT	CASSYGGGQSPLHF
-	TRBV13	-	TRBJ1-1	TGTGCCAGCAGCTTATCCCGGGGCACTGAAGCTTTCTTT	CASSLSRGTEAFF
-	TRBV5-5	TRBD1	TRBJ1-6	TGTGCCAGCAGCCCAGCCGGGACAGGGAATTCACCCCTCCACTTT	CASSPAGTGNSPLHF
-	TRBV4-1	-	TRBJ1-2	TGCGCCAGCAGTCGGGGGTTGGGGGGCGCCCCGACTAACTATGGCTACACCTTC	CASSRGLGGAPTNYGYTF
-	TRBV2	TRBD1	TRBJ1-1	TGTGCCAGCAGCGTAACAGGGGGGGACACTGAAGCTTTCTTT	CASSVTGGDTEAFF
-	TRBV5-1	TRBD2	TRBJ2-3	TGCGCCAGCAGCGCAGGGACTAGCGGGAGTTCCCCAGATACGCAGTATTTT	CASSAGTSGSSPDTQYF
-	TRBV5-6	-	TRBJ2-4	TGTGCCAGCAGCTCGTACCGTAACGAGGCCAAAAACATTCAGTACTTC	CASSSYRNEAKNIQYF
-	TRBV7-3	TRBD1	TRBJ2-4	TGTGCCAGCAGCCCAACAGGGGTAGACATTCAGTACTTC	CASSPTGVDIQYF